The 28 T cell receptor beta chains given below trace back to one sample, sequenced in a study of blood T cell repertoires in COVID-19. Sequencing used immunoSEQ multiplex PCR; TCRdb keeps in-frame clones, though not all of them. The sample holds over 250,000 clones, 75% to 90% seen once. What was sequenced was PBMCs or T cells enriched from blood (not recorded which). These receptors all stem from a man between 40 and 49 years old who had recovered from COVID-19.

The V gene is TRBV30, the J gene TRBJ1-1; D gene unclear. With 4 bases removed from V and 3 bases from J, the gap between germline ends came to 6 bases. Germline CDR1 and CDR2: GTSNPN and SVGIG (reference sequence). The CDR3 consists of 11 residues. CDR3 amino acids: CAWTSHTEAFF. DNA for the CDR3: TGTGCCTGGACCTCCCACACTGAAGCTTTCTTT.

The chain joins TRBV7-6 to TRBJ1-1; 7 bases match TRBD1. The CDR3 length is 15 residues. Trimming at V came to 1 base and at J to 4 bases, leaving 6 bases not matched to a gene. The germline CDR1 and CDR2 sequences are SGHVS and FNYEAQ. In DNA form, the CDR3 reads TGTGCCAGCAGCTTAGGCGCAGGGGGTCTCACTGAAGCTTTCTTT. Protein: CASSLGAGGLTEAFF.

V gene TRBV15 combines with J gene TRBJ2-5; D is ambiguous. V shed 0 bases and J shed 5 bases, with 10 bases lying between them. The germline V gene has CDR1 LNHNV and CDR2 YYDKDF (reference sequence). The CDR3 length is 14 residues. The CDR3 DNA reads as TGTGCCACCAGCAGAGATTACAGTGAGGAGACCCAGTACTTC. Protein product: CATSRDYSEETQYF.

The rearrangement joins TRBV12-3 or TRBV12-4 to TRBJ1-2; no firm D call. This CDR3 has 12 amino acids. The V and J ends lost 6 bases and 2 bases respectively, with 7 bases between them. The CDR3 sequence is CASSLANYGYTF. The CDR3 region has the DNA TGTGCCAGCAGCCTGGCCAACTATGGCTACACCTTC.

V is TRBV11-1 and J is TRBJ2-2, with 7 bases that match TRBD2. With 5 bases clipped from V and 6 bases from J, the junction kept 3 bases outside the gene matches. This CDR3 contains 13 residues. Germline lookup yields CDR1 SGHAT and CDR2 FQDESV (reference sequence). Written as DNA, the CDR3 is TGTGCCAGCAGCCAAACTAGCGCCGGGGAGCTGTTTTTT. Translating gives CASSQTSAGELFF.

The count of this clone is one. The CDR3 DNA follows: TGTGCCAGTAGTACCACAGGGTATTGGACCGAAAAACTGTTTTTT. Protein sequence: CASSTTGYWTEKLFF. The V gene is TRBV19, the J gene TRBJ1-4, with D possibly matching TRBD1 (6 bases). Trimming stripped 4 bases from V and 8 bases from J, with 17 bases between. There are 15 residues in the CDR3. Looked up from germline, CDR1 is LNHDA and CDR2 is SQIVND (reference sequence).

This chain joins TRBV19 and TRBJ2-2; 7 bases map to TRBD2. The CDR3 has 20 amino acids. CDR1 is LNHDA and CDR2 is SQIVND in the germline V gene (reference sequence). V was pared by 6 bases and J by 3 bases, with 22 bases of the junction left unmatched. In DNA, the CDR3 is TGTGCCAGTAGAACTACCGGAGCCTTATTACAGGCGGGGGACACCGGGGAGCTGTTTTTT. Translating it yields CASRTTGALLQAGDTGELFF.

The sample holds one count of this clone. V and J are TRBV4-1 and TRBJ1-2, with TRBD1 as a possible D gene (6 bases). CDR1 is MGHRA and CDR2 is YSYEKL in the germline V gene. This CDR3 spans 15 amino acids. V lost 3 bases and J 2 bases, leaving 13 bases between the germline ends. DNA of the CDR3: TGCGCCAGCAGCCAGTTGACACAGGGCAACTATGGCTACACCTTC. Its translation: CASSQLTQGNYGYTF.

The V gene is TRBV28, the J gene TRBJ2-4, with TRBD2 matching over 15 bases. The CDR3 has 18 residues. The J segment lost 0 bases and the V segment lost 6 bases, leaving 6 bases of the junction unmatched. Germline values: CDR1 MDHEN, CDR2 SYDVKM. CDR3 coding DNA: TGTGCCAGCAGCTCCGGGACTAGCGGGAGGTTAGCCAAAAACATTCAGTACTTC. Translating gives CASSSGTSGRLAKNIQYF.

The rearrangement uses TRBV3-1 (or the pseudogene TRBV3-2) and TRBJ1-4, with D perhaps TRBD1 (5 bases). CDR1 LGHDT and CDR2 YNNKEL come from the germline V gene (reference sequence). The CDR3 covers 13 residues. Trimming left V 4 bases short and J 7 bases short, with 10 bases between. The CDR3 spells CASSRYGAEKLFF. CDR3 sequence (DNA): TGTGCCAGCAGCCGTTATGGGGCTGAAAAACTGTTTTTT.

V gene TRBV4-1 combines with J gene TRBJ1-2; 7 positions agree with TRBD1. The CDR3 is made up of 18 amino acids. Looked up from germline, CDR1 is MGHRA and CDR2 is YSYEKL. V shed 3 bases, J shed 3 bases, and the junction held 16 bases outside the gene matches. The CDR3 protein is CASSQATGERIFYYGYTF. Written as DNA, the CDR3 is TGCGCCAGCAGCCAGGCAACAGGGGAAAGGATTTTTTACTATGGCTACACCTTC.

This chain connects TRBV24-1 to TRBJ1-4, with 8 bases matching TRBD1. This CDR3 region has 17 residues. The germline V gene encodes CDR1 KGHDR and CDR2 SFDVKD. With 2 bases clipped from V and 5 bases from J, the junction kept 9 bases outside the gene matches. The CDR3 here is CATSDYSSGGANEKLFF. The CDR3 bases are TGTGCCACCAGTGATTATTCCTCAGGGGGCGCCAATGAAAAACTGTTTTTT.

This clone was observed a few times. The J gene is TRBJ1-6, the V gene TRBV15, with 7 bases lining up with TRBD1. Per the germline V gene, CDR1 is LNHNV and CDR2 is YYDKDF (reference sequence). Trimming cost V 4 bases and J 1 base; bases outside gene matches: 7. This CDR3 is built from 17 residues. For the CDR3, the DNA is TGTGCCACCAGCACAGACAACAGGGGTTCCTATAATTCACCCCTCCACTTT. The encoded protein is CATSTDNRGSYNSPLHF.

The V and J genes are TRBV9 and TRBJ1-2; D remains ambiguous. Between the trimmed V and J ends, which lost 0 bases and 8 bases, there was a span of 17 bases. This CDR3 spans 15 amino acids. Per germline, CDR1 SGDLS and CDR2 YYNGEE. CDR3 loop: CASSVARGSVSGYTF. CDR3 nucleotides: TGTGCCAGCAGCGTAGCCCGGGGTTCGGTCAGCGGCTACACCTTC.

V usage is TRBV7-6 and J usage is TRBJ2-7, with TRBD2 matching 14 bases. The V segment lost 5 bases and the J segment 3 bases; nucleotides outside the gene matches: 9. Germline V gene lookup returns CDR1 SGHVS and CDR2 FNYEAQ. This CDR3 comprises 17 residues. In nucleotides, the CDR3 is TGTGCCAGCAGCCAGACTAGCGGGGGGGCATTAGGCTACGAGCAGTACTTC. Protein: CASSQTSGGALGYEQYF.

The rearrangement uses TRBV6-5 and TRBJ1-2; 8 bases line up with TRBD1. V shed 4 bases and J 4 bases; nucleotides not matched to a gene: 5. CDR1 MNHEY and CDR2 SVGAGI come from the germline V gene. The CDR3 spans 14 residues. The CDR3 sequence: CASSSTGTGYGYTF. Written as DNA, the CDR3 is TGTGCCAGCAGTTCTACCGGGACAGGCTATGGCTACACCTTC.

This chain connects TRBV5-1 to TRBJ2-3; TRBD2 matches at 9 bases. Germline V gene data show CDR1 as SGHRS and CDR2 as YFSETQ. V lost 4 bases and J lost 11; bases outside the gene matches: 14. The CDR3 is 15 amino acids. CDR3 residues: CASSAGTSRPAKQYF. DNA of the CDR3: TGCGCCAGCAGCGCTGGGACTAGCCGTCCGGCGAAGCAGTATTTT.

The J gene is TRBJ1-1, the V gene TRBV5-1; D gene ambiguous. In germline, CDR1 is SGHRS, CDR2 YFSETQ. Between the trimmed V and J ends, which lost 0 bases and 0 bases, there was a span of 9 bases. The CDR3 is made up of 15 amino acids. The CDR3 region is CASSLGAGVNTEAFF. As DNA, the CDR3 is TGCGCCAGCAGCTTGGGTGCAGGCGTGAACACTGAAGCTTTCTTT.

On this clone: At one end the junction does not follow the germline gene, possibly because of a read error. The V gene is TRBV7-9, the J gene TRBJ2-7; possibly TRBD2 for D (5 bases). This CDR3 contains 12 residues. The germline gives CDR1 SEHNR, CDR2 FQNEAQ (reference sequence). CDR3 nucleotides: TGTGCCAGCAGCTTAAGGTCTGGGGAGCCGTACTTC. Translating gives CASSLRSGEPYF.

The rearrangement uses TRBV6-5 and TRBJ2-2; D unresolved. This CDR3 region has 13 residues. Germline V gives CDR1 MNHEY, CDR2 SVGAGI. The V and J ends lost 2 bases and 4 bases respectively, with 5 bases between them. The DNA of the CDR3 is TGTGCCAGCAGTTACCGTAGCACCGGGGAGCTGTTTTTT. It codes for CASSYRSTGELFF.

The CDR3 region is CASSPPGRLGLSNAISPLHF. CDR3 sequence (DNA): TGTGCCAGCTCACCACCGGGCAGGCTCGGACTTTCAAACGCTATTTCACCCCTCCACTTT. This rearrangement joins TRBV18 to TRBJ1-6; no clear D. CDR1 is KGHSH, CDR2 LQKENI, per germline. Trimming cost V 0 bases and J 9 bases, with 27 bases left between them. There are 20 residues in the CDR3. Full variable domain (outside the CDR3, taken from reference TRBV18 and TRBJ1-6): NAGVMQNPRHLVRRRGQEARLRCSPMKGHSHVYWYRQLPEEGLKFMVYLQKENIIDESGMPKERFSAEFPKEGPSILRIQQVVRGDSAAYFCASSPPGRLGLSNAISPLHFGNGTRLTVT.

This clone was counted a single time. The chain carries TRBV3-1 (or the pseudogene TRBV3-2) and TRBJ2-1; tentative D call: TRBD2 (5 bases). The CDR3 has 13 amino acids. V was clipped by 0 bases and J by 9 bases, with 9 bases between them. Germline V gene sequence: CDR1 LGHDT, CDR2 YNNKEL (reference sequence). Written as DNA, the CDR3 is TGTGCCAGCAGCCAAGATTGGACTCTTGAGCAGTTCTTC. Its translation is CASSQDWTLEQFF.

V and J are TRBV28 and TRBJ1-2; 7 bases match TRBD1. The V and J ends lost 6 bases and 5 bases, in that order; junction bases with no gene match: 3. The CDR3 sequence is 12 residues long. Germline V gene lookup returns CDR1 MDHEN and CDR2 SYDVKM. The CDR3 bases are TGTGCCAGCAGAGGGACAGATTATGGCTACACCTTC. Its translation: CASRGTDYGYTF.

The chain is built from TRBV28 and TRBJ2-7; a weak D match, TRBD1 (5 bases). Germline V gene sequence: CDR1 MDHEN, CDR2 SYDVKM. The CDR3 contains 13 residues. V was trimmed by 3 bases and J by 5 bases, leaving 11 bases between them. CDR3 amino acids: CASSLEGANEQYF. The DNA for the CDR3 is TGTGCCAGCAGTTTGGAAGGGGCGAACGAGCAGTACTTC.

Details on this clone: This CDR3 is also generated by other DNA sequences in the sample. This chain uses TRBV5-1 with TRBJ2-3, with D hard to call. The germline V gene has CDR1 SGHRS and CDR2 YFSETQ. This CDR3 is built from 15 residues. Trimming removed 0 bases at V and 0 bases at J, with 8 bases between. The CDR3 region is CASSLEQASTDTQYF. The CDR3 DNA reads as TGCGCCAGCAGCTTGGAGCAGGCAAGCACAGATACGCAGTATTTT.

The J gene is TRBJ1-6, the V gene TRBV3-1 (or the pseudogene TRBV3-2); tentatively, D is TRBD1 (6 bases). CDR1 and CDR2 (germline): LGHDT, YNNKEL (reference sequence). Trimming shortened V by 1 base and J by 7 bases, and 20 bases separated the two germline ends. This CDR3 has 18 residues. The CDR3 region is CASSQVRARGLGNSPLHF. Here the CDR3 DNA reads TGTGCCAGCAGCCAAGTTAGGGCCAGGGGTTTAGGAAATTCACCCCTCCACTTT.

The V and J genes are TRBV5-1 and TRBJ2-2, with 7 bases lining up with TRBD2. Germline V CDR1 and CDR2: SGHRS, YFSETQ. V lost 0 bases to trimming and J lost 8 bases; unmatched junction nucleotides: 7. The CDR3 spans 15 residues. This CDR3 reads CASSLAAGVPGELFF. The CDR3 DNA reads TGCGCCAGCAGCTTGGCGGCGGGAGTCCCTGGGGAGCTGTTTTTT.

The chain is built from TRBV18 and TRBJ2-1, with 9 bases matching TRBD2. V lost 3 bases and J lost 3; bases outside the gene matches: 12. The CDR3 spans 18 residues. Germline CDR1 is KGHSH and CDR2 is LQKENI. CDR3 nucleotides: TGTGCCAGCTCACCGGTTGGTGTAGCGGGAGTCGACTACAATGAGCAGTTCTTC. Translation: CASSPVGVAGVDYNEQFF.